This paragraph covers one T cell receptor (beta chain) sequence. Germline assignment: CDR1 SGHRS and CDR2 YFSETQ. V was clipped by 5 bases and J by 0 bases; unmatched bases: 9. This CDR3 spans 17 amino acids. This specimen belongs to a study of T cell changes during pregnancy in multiple sclerosis. Only in-frame clones appear in the TCRdb table, and some are missing; sequencing was by immunoSEQ multiplex PCR. The table includes fewer than 60,000 clones, 90% to 95% detected once. This clonotype was obtained from a female donor with multiple sclerosis, enrolled in a pregnancy study. Sequencing was performed on CD4+ T cells from peripheral blood mononuclear cells, taken after pregnancy. This chain uses TRBV5-1 with TRBJ1-2, with 11 bases lining up with TRBD1. The CDR3 loop reads CASRGQGGPGSNYGYTF. The DNA for the CDR3 is TGCGCCAGCAGGGGACAGGGGGGTCCTGGATCTAACTATGGCTACACCTTC.